This T cell receptor (beta chain) was captured in a study of T cell responses to AZD1222 COVID-19 vaccine. General study points: Per reports, nearly half of all spike-specific TCRs target regions that are unmutated in variants.

TCRdb's copy holds only in-frame clones and misses some; the assay was immunoSEQ multiplex PCR. The sample holds under 110,000 clones; roughly 87% are singletons and the top ten take 6.5% to 10%. In this sample, this clone turned up a few times. Its antigen is not known. The sample in question was peripheral blood, obtained 28 days after the second AZD1222 dose. The receptor comes from an adult who received the AZD1222 COVID-19 vaccine.

The CDR3 loop reads CASSPYLAGLNEQFF. The CDR3 nucleotides read TGTGCCAGCAGCCCCTACCTAGCGGGACTCAATGAGCAGTTCTTC. The rearrangement joins TRBV14 to TRBJ2-1; 9 bases align to TRBD2. This CDR3 spans 15 amino acids. V was clipped by 4 bases and J by 6 bases; unmatched bases: 7. CDR1 is SGHDN and CDR2 is FVKESK in the germline V gene.